The subject of this entry is one T cell receptor beta chain. This clonotype turned up a few times. The specificity of this receptor is unknown. No much larger clone exists at a distance of one base, and base qualities are not known. RNA was extracted with the RNeasy kit and roughly 0.45 to 1 ug was reverse transcribed using random hexamers. The immunoSEQ multiplex PCR assay, covering 54 Vbeta and 13 Jbeta segments, was used to amplify TCR beta CDR3 regions. To correct PCR amplification bias, a synthetic template baseline was used for both primer optimization and computational correction. Concerning the study's data processing: Reads were annotated to V, D and J genes per IMGT and analyzed with immunoSEQ Analyzer, keeping only productive sequences. Clonality was calculated as one minus the Shannon entropy normalized by log2 of the number of productive unique sequences. For each patient and control, public and private clones were evaluated within the 100 most prevalent clones. Clones were defined as Susac-specific when absent from the healthy and MS cohorts, from roughly 1,100 published viral clones and from other ImmuneACCESS disease sequences. TCRdb handled the public reads itself, with Q25 trimming in fastp and clone calling in MiXCR, and kept productive beta chains. Each CDR3 protein appears once, grouped with its most common genes and DNA. The V and J calls come from TCRdb's annotation, not from the publication. The sample profile shows about 94,000 distinct CDR3 sequences; about 93% of them were found once. The ten largest clones capture about 0.28% of the sample.

The CDR3 contains 14 residues, cysteine and phenylalanine counted. Only the CDR3 DNA is retained, 42 bases long and in frame from the first base. Looking up the germline V gene yields CDR1 SGHRS and CDR2 YFSETQ. V is reduced by 0 bases and J by 3 bases, leaving a spacing of 7 bases between them. The data are from a study of CD8 T cells in Susac syndrome (dated by TCRdb to between 2018 and 2021). Some background on the complete study: Of the Susac syndrome patients who were sequenced, six had clinically active disease and roughly eight were in clinical remission. At the time of blood withdrawal, Susac syndrome patients were either therapy-naive, taking corticosteroids (with some also receiving IVIg), or on IVIg alone. The study used repertoire sequencing to test whether antigen drove CD8+ T cell activation and differentiation in Susac syndrome. Overall study outcomes, separate from this receptor: In the CD4+ T cell repertoire of Susac syndrome patients, clonal expansion was not detected. The number of individuals in the TCR sequencing and HLA analysis was acknowledged as relatively small.

Peripheral blood CD8+ and CD4+ T cells from healthy donors, Susac syndrome patients and multiple sclerosis patients were profiled using high-throughput TCR beta sequencing. The Susac syndrome patients fulfilled recently defined diagnostic criteria for definite or probable disease. Bulk CD8+ and CD4+ T cells were purified by magnetic negative isolation, while CD8+ TEMRA cells were enriched using FACS. Blood was collected in EDTA tubes and processed within 24 hours, with PBMCs isolated through density gradient centrifugation. PBMCs intended for TCR sequencing were frozen in liquid nitrogen and were later thawed in a 37 degrees C water bath. The sorted or isolated CD4+, CD8+ and CD8+ TEMRA cells reached a purity of at least 90%.

Sequencing was done on a sample of CD4+ T cells from PBMCs. This receptor chain uses TRBV5-1 and TRBJ1-5, with the D gene uncertain. The sequence was obtained from a human donor with Susac syndrome. The CDR3 is CASSLGGFNQPQHF. The DNA sequence is TGCGCCAGCAGCTTGGGCGGCTTCAATCAGCCCCAGCATTTT.